Listed here are 15 T cell receptor beta chains from one sample, sequenced in a study of blood T cells in healthy people across ages. Next came a second PCR, run for about 6 to 11 cycles, which used a sample-barcoded 5' primer along with a J-beta primer mix. TCRdb redid the calling of the 5' RACE reads with MiXCR, one entry per CDR3 protein. Counted here are 600,000 to 800,000 distinct CDR3 sequences, roughly half occurring once; the ten biggest clones make up roughly 13%. Material for sequencing was blood. The receptors were gathered from an elderly woman in good health.

This clonotype was seen at least ten times. The rearrangement joins TRBV7-8 to TRBJ1-5, with 9 bases lining up with TRBD1. This CDR3 region has 15 residues. Germline-derived CDR1 and CDR2 are SGHVS and FQNEAQ. Trimming removed 1 base from V and 6 bases from J; junction bases left unmatched: 4. DNA for the CDR3: TGTGCCAGCAGCTTAGATACAGGGGGCCGTCAGCCCCAGCATTTT. Its translation is CASSLDTGGRQPQHF.

About this clonotype: Sequence at one end of the junction differs from germline and may be a read error. CDR3 bases: TGCAGCGTTCCATACTACGATGAGCAGTTCTTC. The encoded protein is CSVPYYDEQFF. The V call is TRBV29-1, the J call TRBJ2-1; D is unclear. There are 11 residues in the CDR3. The germline V gene encodes CDR1 SQVTM and CDR2 ANQGSEA.

This CDR3 is CASSPGLLTKNIQYF. The CDR3 nucleotides are TGTGCCAGCTCACCAGGGTTGCTGACCAAAAACATTCAGTACTTC. The chain combines TRBV18 with TRBJ2-4; the D is unclear. The CDR3 loop spans 15 amino acids. Germline CDR1 reads KGHSH; CDR2 reads LQKENI. Between the trimmed V and J ends, which lost 2 bases and 2 bases, there was a span of 10 bases.

This rearrangement joins TRBV5-1 to TRBJ1-2; D unclear. The CDR3 is 13 amino acids. Trimming cost V 0 bases and J 8 bases, with 11 bases left between them. Germline CDR1 is SGHRS and CDR2 is YFSETQ. The DNA of the CDR3 is TGCGCCAGCAGCTTGGGGCAGTGTCAAGGCTACACCTTC. Protein: CASSLGQCQGYTF. The entire variable domain, with the rest obtained from reference TRBV5-1 and TRBJ1-2, is as follows: KAGVTQTPRYLIKTRGQQVTLSCSPISGHRSVSWYQQTPGQGLQFLFEYFSETQRNKGNFPGRFSGRQFSNSRSEMNVSTLELGDSALYLCASSLGQCQGYTFGSGTRLTVV.

As for this clonotype: A much more abundant neighbour one base away suggests this may be a read error. The chain combines TRBV5-1 with TRBJ2-4; no clear D gene. Germline CDR1 reads SGHRS; CDR2 reads YFSETQ. This CDR3 region has 16 residues. Written as DNA, the CDR3 is TGCACCAGCAGCCCGGCTGCCCGGGCCCTGGGGAACATTCAGTACTTC. The encoded protein is CTSSPAARALGNIQYF.

As to this clonotype: Given a much more abundant clone one base away, this may be a read error. CDR3 DNA: TGTGCCAGCAGCCAAGGATACACCGGGACAGTCCAGTACTTC. It specifies CASSQGYTGTVQYF. This chain uses TRBV3-1 with TRBJ2-4, with 7 bases matching TRBD1. Germline V gives CDR1 LGHDT, CDR2 YNNKEL (reference sequence). The CDR3 has 14 amino acids. Trimming at V came to 1 base and at J to 13 bases, leaving 10 bases not matched to a gene.

Concerning this clonotype: At one of its ends the junction is not consistent with the germline gene, which may arise from a read error. Written as DNA, the CDR3 is TGTGCCAACAGCTTTGCGGGACAGTTCCACACAGATACGCAGTATTTT. This gives the protein CANSFAGQFHTDTQYF. The chain has TRBV5-5 and TRBJ2-3; a weak D match, TRBD1 (7 bases). This CDR3 region has 16 residues. CDR1 and CDR2 from the germline V gene are SGHKS and YYEKEE (reference sequence). The entire variable domain, with the rest obtained from reference TRBV5-5 and TRBJ2-3, is as follows: DAGVTQSPTHLIKTRGQQVTLRCSPISGHKSVSWYQQVLGQGPQFIFQYYEKEERGRGNFPDRFSARQFPNYSSELNVNALLLGDSALYLCANSFAGQFHTDTQYFGPGTRLTVL.

This clonotype was found once. This may stem from a read error, because a much larger clone lies one nucleotide away. V and J are TRBV5-1 and TRBJ2-1; 11 nucleotides line up with TRBD2. CDR3 size: 21 residues. Germline loops: CDR1 SGHRS, CDR2 YFSETQ. The CDR3 DNA reads TGCGCCAGCAGCTTGGCCGGGGGGGGACTAGCGGCCTCAAGCTCCTACAATGGGCAGTTCTTC. It codes for CASSLAGGGLAASSSYNGQFF.

The chain links TRBV14 to TRBJ1-2; D uncertain. Trimming took 0 bases from V and 10 from J, leaving 9 bases between them. The V gene's germline CDR1 is SGHDN and CDR2 FVKESK. This CDR3 is built from 12 residues. The CDR3 DNA sequence: TGTGCCAGCAGCCAAGATAACCGGGCCTACACCTTC. It specifies CASSQDNRAYTF.

There are many counts of this clonotype. V gene TRBV28 combines with J gene TRBJ1-2; D ambiguous. The CDR3 runs 13 residues. CDR1 and CDR2 from the germline V gene are MDHEN and SYDVKM. V was clipped by 3 bases and J by 2 bases, with 7 bases between them. The CDR3 DNA is TGTGCCAGCAGTTTTACAGCGAACTATGGCTACACCTTC. This sequence encodes CASSFTANYGYTF.

J is TRBJ2-1 and V is TRBV7-2; possibly TRBD1 for D (5 bases). Trimming left V 7 bases short and J 6 bases short, with 19 bases between. The CDR3 runs 15 residues. Germline V CDR1 and CDR2: SGHTA, FQGNSA. CDR3 bases: TGTGCCAGCAACTCTCAAGGGGCCCAGGCCAATGAGCAGTTCTTC. It specifies CASNSQGAQANEQFF.

This clonotype was detected ten times or more. This chain connects TRBV12-3 or TRBV12-4 to TRBJ2-3, with a possible D match to TRBD1 (5 bases). This CDR3 contains 14 residues. With 1 base removed from V and 10 bases from J, the gap between germline ends came to 15 bases. Here the CDR3 DNA reads TGTGCCAGCAGTTTAGGGACAACCACCGCCCCGCAGTATTTT. Amino acid sequence: CASSLGTTTAPQYF.

The V gene is TRBV12-3 or TRBV12-4, the J gene TRBJ1-5; perhaps TRBD1 as D (5 bases). V dropped 2 bases and J dropped 4 bases, with 15 bases sitting between them. The CDR3 totals 16 residues. The CDR3 bases are TGTGCCAGCAGTTTAAGTTACCCCGGGGGGAATCAGCCCCAGCATTTT. Its protein is CASSLSYPGGNQPQHF.

On this clonotype: Since a much larger clone is just one base distant, this may be a read error. The chain carries TRBV5-1 and TRBJ2-1; TRBD2 is a possible D gene (7 bases). Deletions cut 0 bases from V and 0 bases from J, with 13 bases between. CDR3 length: 17 amino acids. CDR1 is SGHRS and CDR2 is YFSETQ in the germline V gene. CDR3 amino acids: CASSLAVGGDSYNEQFF. CDR3 sequence (DNA): TGCGCCAGCAGCTTGGCCGTAGGGGGGGACTCCTACAATGAGCAGTTCTTC. The whole variable domain, filled in from reference TRBV5-1 and TRBJ2-1, reads KAGVTQTPRYLIKTRGQQVTLSCSPISGHRSVSWYQQTPGQGLQFLFEYFSETQRNKGNFPGRFSGRQFSNSRSEMNVSTLELGDSALYLCASSLAVGGDSYNEQFFGPGTRLTVL.

This clonotype was recorded many times. This chain links TRBV3-1 with TRBJ2-3; a possible D gene is TRBD2 (6 bases). Germline V gene sequence: CDR1 LGHDT, CDR2 YNNKEL (reference sequence). This CDR3 region has 15 residues. Trimming stripped 4 bases from V and 0 bases from J, with 11 bases between. The CDR3 nucleotides read TGTGCCAGCAGCCGGGACTGGGGGAGCACAGATACGCAGTATTTT. Its protein product is CASSRDWGSTDTQYF.